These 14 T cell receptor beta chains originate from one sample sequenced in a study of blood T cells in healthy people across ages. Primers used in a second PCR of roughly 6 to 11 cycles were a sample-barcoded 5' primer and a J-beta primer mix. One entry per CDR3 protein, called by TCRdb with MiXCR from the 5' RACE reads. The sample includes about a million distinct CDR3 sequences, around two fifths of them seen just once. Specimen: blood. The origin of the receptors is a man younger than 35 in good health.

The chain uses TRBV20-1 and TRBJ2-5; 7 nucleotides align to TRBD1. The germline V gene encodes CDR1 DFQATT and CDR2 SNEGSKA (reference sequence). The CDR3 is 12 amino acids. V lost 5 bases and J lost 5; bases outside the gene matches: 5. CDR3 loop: CSAATGMETQYF. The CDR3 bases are TGCAGTGCTGCGACAGGGATGGAGACCCAGTACTTC.

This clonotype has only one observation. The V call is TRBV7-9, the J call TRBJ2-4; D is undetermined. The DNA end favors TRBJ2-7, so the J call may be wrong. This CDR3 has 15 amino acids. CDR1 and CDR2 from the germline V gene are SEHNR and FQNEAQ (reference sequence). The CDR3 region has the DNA TGTGCCAGCAGCCCCCCCCCGGGTTCAGACTACGAGCAGTACTTC. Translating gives CASSPPPGSDYEQYF.

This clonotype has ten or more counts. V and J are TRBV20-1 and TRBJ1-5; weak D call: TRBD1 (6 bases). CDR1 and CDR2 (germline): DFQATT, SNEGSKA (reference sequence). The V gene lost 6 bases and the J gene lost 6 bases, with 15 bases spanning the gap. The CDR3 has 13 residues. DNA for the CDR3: TGCAGTGCCCCCATTGGGGGGGCTCAGCCCCAGCATTTT. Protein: CSAPIGGAQPQHF.

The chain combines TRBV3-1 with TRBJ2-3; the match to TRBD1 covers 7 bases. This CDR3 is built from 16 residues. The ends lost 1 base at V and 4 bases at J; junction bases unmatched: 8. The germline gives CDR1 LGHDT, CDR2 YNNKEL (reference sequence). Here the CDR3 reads CASSQGRQGSADTQYF. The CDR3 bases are TGTGCCAGCAGCCAAGGTAGACAGGGTTCAGCAGATACGCAGTATTTT.

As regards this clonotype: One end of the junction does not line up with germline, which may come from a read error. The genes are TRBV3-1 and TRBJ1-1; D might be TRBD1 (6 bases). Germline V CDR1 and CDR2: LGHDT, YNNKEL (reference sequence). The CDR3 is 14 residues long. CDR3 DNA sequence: TGTGCCAGCAGACAAGCGGACAGAAACACTGAAGCTTTCTTT. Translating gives CASRQADRNTEAFF.

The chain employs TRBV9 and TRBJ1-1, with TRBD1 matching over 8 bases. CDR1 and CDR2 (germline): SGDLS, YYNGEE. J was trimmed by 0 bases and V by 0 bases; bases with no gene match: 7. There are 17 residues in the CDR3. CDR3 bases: TGTGCCAGCAGCGTAGGGGACAGGAGTTCTATGAACACTGAAGCTTTCTTT. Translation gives CASSVGDRSSMNTEAFF.

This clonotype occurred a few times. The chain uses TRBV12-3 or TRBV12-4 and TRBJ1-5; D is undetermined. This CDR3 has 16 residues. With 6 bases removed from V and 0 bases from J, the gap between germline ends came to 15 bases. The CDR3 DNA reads TGTGCCAGCAGCTCAACCCCACAGAATAGCAATCAGCCCCAGCATTTT. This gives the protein CASSSTPQNSNQPQHF.

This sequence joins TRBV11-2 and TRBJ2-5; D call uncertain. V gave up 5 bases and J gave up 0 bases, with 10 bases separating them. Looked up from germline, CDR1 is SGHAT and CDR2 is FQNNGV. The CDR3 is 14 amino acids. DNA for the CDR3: TGTGCCAGCAGCAAGGACGGATACCAAGAGACCCAGTACTTC. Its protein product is CASSKDGYQETQYF.

The CDR3 spells CAAPCSQGNTEAFF. DNA for the CDR3: TGTGCCGCACCGTGTAGCCAGGGCAACACTGAAGCTTTCTTT. The rearrangement uses TRBV10-3 and TRBJ1-1; a possible D gene is TRBD1 (5 bases). The CDR3 length is 14 residues. V lost 11 bases and J 2 bases, leaving 18 bases between the germline ends. Germline V gene sequence: CDR1 ENHRY, CDR2 SYGVKD.

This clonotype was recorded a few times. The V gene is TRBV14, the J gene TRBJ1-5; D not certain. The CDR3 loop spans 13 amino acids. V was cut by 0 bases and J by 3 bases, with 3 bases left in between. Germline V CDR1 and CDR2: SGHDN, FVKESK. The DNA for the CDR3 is TGTGCCAGCAGCCAAGAGGACAATCAGCCCCAGCATTTT. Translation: CASSQEDNQPQHF.

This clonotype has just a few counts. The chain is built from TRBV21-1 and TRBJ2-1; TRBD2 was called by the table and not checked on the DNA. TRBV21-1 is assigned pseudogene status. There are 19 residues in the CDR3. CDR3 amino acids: CASSKELAGELNHNNEQFF. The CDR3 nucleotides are TGTGCCAGCAGCAAAGAGCTAGCGGGGGAGCTCAACCACAACAATGAGCAGTTCTTC.

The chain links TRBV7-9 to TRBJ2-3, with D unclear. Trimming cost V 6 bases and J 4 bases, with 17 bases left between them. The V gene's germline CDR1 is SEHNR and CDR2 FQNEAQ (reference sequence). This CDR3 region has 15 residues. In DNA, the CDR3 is TGTGCCAGCAGAAAGGCAGCCCTGATACCAGATACGCAGTATTTT. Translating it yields CASRKAALIPDTQYF.

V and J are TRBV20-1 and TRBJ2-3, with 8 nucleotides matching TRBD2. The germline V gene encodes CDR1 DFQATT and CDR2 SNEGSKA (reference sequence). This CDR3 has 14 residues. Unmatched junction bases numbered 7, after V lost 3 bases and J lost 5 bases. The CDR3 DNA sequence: TGCAGTGCTAGCTCTAGCGGGTTGGGAGATACGCAGTATTTT. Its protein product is CSASSSGLGDTQYF.

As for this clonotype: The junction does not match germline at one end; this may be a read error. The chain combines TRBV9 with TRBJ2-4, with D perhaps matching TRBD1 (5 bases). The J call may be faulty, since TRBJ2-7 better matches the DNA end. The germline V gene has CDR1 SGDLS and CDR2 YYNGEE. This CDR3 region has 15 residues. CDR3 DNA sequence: TGTGACAGCAGCGTAGACATCAGGGTCCCCTACGAGCAGTACTTC. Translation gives CDSSVDIRVPYEQYF.